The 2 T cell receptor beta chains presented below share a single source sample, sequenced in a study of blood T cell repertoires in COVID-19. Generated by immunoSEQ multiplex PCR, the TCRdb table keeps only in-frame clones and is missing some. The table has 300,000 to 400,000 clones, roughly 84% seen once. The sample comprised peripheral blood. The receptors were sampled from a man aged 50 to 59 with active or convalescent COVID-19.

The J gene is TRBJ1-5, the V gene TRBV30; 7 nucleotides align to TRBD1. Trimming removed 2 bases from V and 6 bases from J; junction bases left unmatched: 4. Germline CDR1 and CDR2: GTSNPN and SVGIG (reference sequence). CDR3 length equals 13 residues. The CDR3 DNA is TGTGCCTGGAGTTACGACAGGGCTCAGCCCCAGCATTTT. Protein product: CAWSYDRAQPQHF.

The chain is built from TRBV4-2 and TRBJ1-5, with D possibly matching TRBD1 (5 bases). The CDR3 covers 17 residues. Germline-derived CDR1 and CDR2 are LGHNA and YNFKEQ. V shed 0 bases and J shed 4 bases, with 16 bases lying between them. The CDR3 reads CASSQDSHPGGNQPQHF. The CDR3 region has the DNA TGTGCCAGCAGCCAAGACTCCCACCCCGGGGGGAATCAGCCCCAGCATTTT.